Presented here are 31 T cell receptor beta chains from one specimen sequenced in a study of PD-L1 blockade in urothelial cancer. The data were produced by immunoSEQ multiplex PCR, yet TCRdb's version contains in-frame clones alone and is incomplete. The sample has some 80,000 clones; approximately 90% are singletons. Specimen: PBMCs, collected around atezolizumab (anti-PD-L1) treatment. These receptors originate from a woman in her sixties or seventies with urothelial cancer.

This chain connects TRBV30 to TRBJ2-7; possibly TRBD1 for D (6 bases). V dropped 2 bases and J dropped 2 bases, with 16 bases sitting between them. Germline values: CDR1 GTSNPN, CDR2 SVGIG (reference sequence). The CDR3 contains 15 residues. The CDR3 protein is CAWSQGTRGPYEQYF. CDR3 DNA sequence: TGTGCCTGGAGTCAGGGGACGCGAGGTCCCTACGAGCAGTACTTC.

The gene calls are TRBV18 and TRBJ1-2; 11 positions agree with TRBD1. Germline V gene data show CDR1 as KGHSH and CDR2 as LQKENI. CDR3 length equals 15 residues. With V trimmed by 3 bases and J by 5 bases, 5 bases remained unmatched. CDR3 loop: CASSPGQGASYGYTF. CDR3 bases: TGTGCCAGCTCACCTGGACAGGGGGCGTCTTATGGCTACACCTTC. Looking up the rest from reference TRBV18 and TRBJ1-2 gives the full variable domain: NAGVMQNPRHLVRRRGQEARLRCSPMKGHSHVYWYRQLPEEGLKFMVYLQKENIIDESGMPKERFSAEFPKEGPSILRIQQVVRGDSAAYFCASSPGQGASYGYTFGSGTRLTVV.

The rearrangement joins TRBV29-1 to TRBJ1-2; 7 bases match TRBD1. Germline V CDR1 and CDR2: SQVTM, ANQGSEA. The ends lost 0 bases at V and 0 bases at J; junction bases unmatched: 4. The CDR3 has 15 residues. The CDR3 spells CSVEEVDRANYGYTF. Here the CDR3 DNA reads TGCAGCGTTGAAGAAGTCGACAGGGCTAACTATGGCTACACCTTC.

This clone has just a few counts. V gene TRBV7-2 combines with J gene TRBJ1-4; no reliable D call. Germline V gene sequence: CDR1 SGHTA, CDR2 FQGNSA. The V end lost 7 bases, the J end lost 3 bases, and 9 bases lay between the germline ends. CDR3 length: 13 amino acids. The CDR3 DNA follows: TGTGCCAGCACGAGGAACCCTAATGAAAAACTGTTTTTT. Protein product: CASTRNPNEKLFF.

V is TRBV5-1 and J is TRBJ2-1; 11 bases match TRBD1. Germline CDR1 SGHRS, CDR2 YFSETQ. Losses at the gene ends were 4 bases for V and 7 bases for J; bases not matched to a gene: 7. The CDR3 runs 15 residues. This CDR3 reads CASSLGQGALNEQFF. CDR3 coding DNA: TGCGCCAGCAGCCTAGGACAGGGGGCGCTTAATGAGCAGTTCTTC.

The chain combines TRBV9 with TRBJ1-2; 7 nucleotides agree with TRBD1. CDR1 is SGDLS and CDR2 is YYNGEE in the germline V gene. This CDR3 contains 15 residues. The ends lost 0 bases at V and 4 bases at J; junction bases unmatched: 6. CDR3 coding DNA: TGTGCCAGCAGCGTAGCTTCGACAGGGAGCTATGGCTACACCTTC. This translates into CASSVASTGSYGYTF. Full variable domain (missing parts from reference TRBV9 and TRBJ1-2): DSGVTQTPKHLITATGQRVTLRCSPRSGDLSVYWYQQSLDQGLQFLIQYYNGEERAKGNILERFSAQQFPDLHSELNLSSLELGDSALYFCASSVASTGSYGYTFGSGTRLTVV.

The V and J genes are TRBV6-1 and TRBJ2-7, with 8 bases matching TRBD1. Germline CDR1 reads MNHNS; CDR2 reads SASEGT. The trim removed 4 bases at V and 1 base at J, leaving 3 bases unmatched. The CDR3 sequence is 14 residues long. The CDR3 protein is CASSGRDRSYEQYF. CDR3 coding DNA: TGTGCCAGCAGTGGCCGGGACAGGTCCTACGAGCAGTACTTC.

This sequence joins TRBV18 and TRBJ2-7, with D perhaps TRBD2 (5 bases). This CDR3 has 16 amino acids. CDR1 KGHSH and CDR2 LQKENI come from the germline V gene. V gave up 0 bases and J gave up 0 bases, with 12 bases separating them. This CDR3 is CASSPPSGSVSYEQYF. As DNA, the CDR3 is TGTGCCAGCTCACCACCCTCGGGTAGCGTCTCCTACGAGCAGTACTTC.

The chain combines TRBV7-8 with TRBJ2-7, with 11 bases aligning to TRBD2. Germline lookup yields CDR1 SGHVS and CDR2 FQNEAQ. Trimming removed 1 base from V and 0 bases from J; junction bases left unmatched: 5. The CDR3 covers 17 residues. The CDR3 region has the DNA TGTGCCAGCAGCTTAGGCGGACTAGCGGGCCTCTCCTACGAGCAGTACTTC. Translation: CASSLGGLAGLSYEQYF.

The chain is built from TRBV9 and TRBJ1-3, with TRBD1 as a possible D gene (5 bases). The CDR3 has 14 residues. V dropped 3 bases and J dropped 4 bases, with 11 bases sitting between them. The germline V gene encodes CDR1 SGDLS and CDR2 YYNGEE. The CDR3 region is CASSASGVGNTIYF. The CDR3 DNA reads TGTGCCAGCAGCGCCTCGGGGGTCGGAAACACCATATATTTT.

The gene calls are TRBV10-3 and TRBJ2-3, with D possibly TRBD1 on 5 matching bases. This CDR3 has 13 amino acids. V lost 4 bases, J lost 0 bases, and 5 bases lay in between. Germline CDR1 ENHRY, CDR2 SYGVKD. The CDR3 sequence is CAISGQSTDTQYF. The CDR3, as DNA: TGTGCCATCAGTGGACAGAGCACAGATACGCAGTATTTT.

The rearrangement joins TRBV9 to TRBJ2-7; the match to TRBD1 covers 9 bases. Germline trimming cut 0 bases from V and 4 bases from J; bases unmatched to any gene: 5. The CDR3 extends over 15 amino acids. Germline CDR1 SGDLS, CDR2 YYNGEE. The CDR3: CASSVEGTGSYEQYF. The CDR3 nucleotides are TGTGCCAGCAGCGTAGAAGGGACAGGGTCTTACGAGCAGTACTTC.

The chain recombines TRBV11-2 with TRBJ2-7; 8 bases are shared with TRBD1. CDR3 length: 14 amino acids. Unmatched junction bases numbered 8, after V lost 5 bases and J lost 5 bases. Per the germline V gene, CDR1 is SGHAT and CDR2 is FQNNGV. The CDR3 loop reads CASSPDARGHEQYF. In nucleotides, the CDR3 is TGTGCCAGCAGCCCCGATGCCAGGGGGCACGAGCAGTACTTC.

V usage is TRBV28 and J usage is TRBJ1-1, with 12 bases fitting TRBD1. Germline loops: CDR1 MDHEN, CDR2 SYDVKM. With V trimmed by 3 bases and J by 2 bases, 4 bases remained unmatched. CDR3 length equals 16 residues. CDR3 residues: CASSFRDRGLNTEAFF. As DNA, the CDR3 is TGTGCCAGCAGTTTCCGGGACAGGGGGCTTAACACTGAAGCTTTCTTT.

In this sample, this clone turned up a few times. V and J are TRBV6-1 and TRBJ2-7; the match to TRBD2 covers 7 bases. With 11 bases clipped from V and 0 bases from J, the junction kept 13 bases outside the gene matches. CDR1 MNHNS and CDR2 SASEGT come from the germline V gene. This CDR3 is built from 15 residues. CDR3 nucleotides: TGTGCCCTCAGGCTACGGGGGGATTACTCCTACGAGCAGTACTTC. It is translated as CALRLRGDYSYEQYF.

This clone is a singleton in its sample. V usage is TRBV7-2 and J usage is TRBJ1-5; D is uncertain. Trimming removed 3 bases at V and 4 bases at J, with 7 bases between. The CDR3 totals 13 residues. The germline V gene has CDR1 SGHTA and CDR2 FQGNSA. This chain's CDR3 is CASSLRANQPQHF. CDR3 nucleotides: TGTGCCAGCAGCTTGAGAGCGAATCAGCCCCAGCATTTT.

This chain connects TRBV28 to TRBJ1-2; TRBD1 aligns across 10 bases. This CDR3 has 14 residues. The ends lost 5 bases at V and 3 bases at J; junction bases unmatched: 3. Germline CDR1 is MDHEN and CDR2 is SYDVKM. This CDR3 reads CASSRGQGYYGYTF. CDR3 coding DNA: TGTGCCAGCAGTCGGGGACAGGGGTACTATGGCTACACCTTC.

The CDR3 DNA reads as TGTGCCAGCAGCCAGCCCGATCACGGACAGAATTCACCCCTCCACTTT. Its protein product is CASSQPDHGQNSPLHF. The rearrangement links TRBV28 to TRBJ1-6; D may be TRBD1 (6 bases). Trimming removed 6 bases from V and 7 bases from J, with 19 bases in between. This CDR3 spans 16 amino acids. Germline-derived CDR1 and CDR2 are MDHEN and SYDVKM.

This chain links TRBV4-2 with TRBJ2-7, with TRBD2 matching 8 bases. This CDR3 spans 15 amino acids. The germline CDR1 and CDR2 sequences are LGHNA and YNFKEQ. V gave up 1 base and J gave up 2 bases; unmatched junction bases: 4. CDR3 amino acids: CASSQAWGLAYEQYF. In DNA form, the CDR3 reads TGTGCCAGCAGCCAAGCCTGGGGACTAGCCTACGAGCAGTACTTC.

This chain uses TRBV9 with TRBJ1-2, with TRBD1 as a possible D gene (5 bases). The CDR3 runs 15 residues. In germline, CDR1 is SGDLS, CDR2 YYNGEE. Trimming took 3 bases from V and 2 from J, leaving 14 bases between them. CDR3 residues: CASSEEGTANYGYTF. As DNA, the CDR3 is TGTGCCAGCAGCGAGGAGGGGACGGCGAACTATGGCTACACCTTC.

The chain is built from TRBV18 and TRBJ2-7; TRBD1 is a possible D gene (6 bases). The germline V gene encodes CDR1 KGHSH and CDR2 LQKENI. The V end lost 2 bases, the J end lost 1 base, and 12 bases lay between the germline ends. CDR3 length: 15 amino acids. The CDR3 nucleotides read TGTGCCAGCTCACCAGTCGCAGGGGCTTCCTACGAGCAGTACTTC. This gives the protein CASSPVAGASYEQYF.

The J gene is TRBJ1-2, the V gene TRBV4-1, with D possibly being TRBD1 (5 bases). The germline V and J ends were trimmed by 4 bases and 0 bases, with 21 bases remaining between them. Per the germline V gene, CDR1 is MGHRA and CDR2 is YSYEKL. This CDR3 contains 18 residues. CDR3 region: CASSPRPTTEQANYGYTF. The CDR3 bases are TGCGCCAGCAGCCCCCGCCCCACGACAGAGCAAGCTAACTATGGCTACACCTTC.

V and J are TRBV27 and TRBJ1-5, with TRBD1 matching over 7 bases. The germline V gene has CDR1 MNHEY and CDR2 SMNVEV (reference sequence). The trim removed 8 bases at V and 0 bases at J, leaving 4 bases unmatched. This CDR3 is 14 amino acids long. The CDR3 loop reads CASSRQGSNQPQHF. In DNA form, the CDR3 reads TGTGCCAGCTCTCGACAGGGTAGCAATCAGCCCCAGCATTTT.

The chain employs TRBV5-4 and TRBJ2-3; 8 positions agree with TRBD2. The CDR3 covers 14 residues. Trimming removed 4 bases from V and 6 bases from J; junction bases left unmatched: 7. Germline CDR1 and CDR2: SGHNT and YYREEE (reference sequence). The chain's CDR3 is CASSIGTSSDTQYF. The CDR3 DNA follows: TGTGCCAGCAGCATAGGGACTAGTTCTGATACGCAGTATTTT.

This rearrangement joins TRBV4-1 to TRBJ2-7, with TRBD1 matching 8 bases. CDR1 and CDR2 (germline): MGHRA, YSYEKL. V lost 0 bases, J lost 0 bases, and 4 bases stayed unmatched. CDR3 length: 16 residues. In nucleotides, the CDR3 is TGCGCCAGCAGCCAAGAGGACAGGGCATTCTCCTACGAGCAGTACTTC. This encodes CASSQEDRAFSYEQYF.

V gene TRBV27 combines with J gene TRBJ2-7; 7 bases align to TRBD1. The length of the CDR3 is 13 residues. The germline V gene has CDR1 MNHEY and CDR2 SMNVEV (reference sequence). After removal of 5 bases from V and 6 bases from J, the junction contained 7 bases not matched to a gene. CDR3 amino acids: CASSPTGAGEQYF. In DNA, the CDR3 is TGTGCCAGCAGTCCTACAGGGGCGGGCGAGCAGTACTTC.

This sequence joins TRBV5-1 and TRBJ2-7; TRBD1 is a possible D gene (5 bases). Germline V gene data show CDR1 as SGHRS and CDR2 as YFSETQ. Trimming pared 0 bases from V and 0 bases from J, leaving 7 bases between. This CDR3 is 14 amino acids long. In DNA, the CDR3 is TGCGCCAGCAGCTTGGCGACAGCCTCCTACGAGCAGTACTTC. It specifies CASSLATASYEQYF.

The chain has TRBV6-5 and TRBJ2-7; 9 bases are a match to TRBD1. Per germline, CDR1 MNHEY and CDR2 SVGAGI. Trimming cost V 6 bases and J 0 bases; bases outside gene matches: 3. This CDR3 region has 14 residues. The CDR3 here is CASRGQGSSYEQYF. The CDR3, as DNA: TGTGCCAGCAGAGGACAGGGGAGCTCCTACGAGCAGTACTTC.

The chain joins TRBV5-1 to TRBJ1-1; weak D call: TRBD1 (6 bases). Trimming left V 0 bases short and J 3 bases short, with 12 bases between. The CDR3 runs 15 residues. The V gene's germline CDR1 is SGHRS and CDR2 YFSETQ. DNA for the CDR3: TGCGCCAGCAGCTTGGCCCAGTACAGGGACACTGAAGCTTTCTTT. Amino acid sequence: CASSLAQYRDTEAFF.

The V call is TRBV29-1, the J call TRBJ2-1, with 9 nucleotides matching TRBD2. Germline V gene lookup returns CDR1 SQVTM and CDR2 ANQGSEA. The CDR3 loop spans 15 amino acids. V dropped 4 bases and J dropped 3; count of bases not matched to a gene: 7. The CDR3 here is CSVAHRLAVYNEQFF. CDR3 coding DNA: TGCAGCGTTGCTCACCGACTAGCGGTCTACAATGAGCAGTTCTTC.

The rearrangement links TRBV11-2 to TRBJ2-7; D gene uncertain. V dropped 3 bases and J dropped 0 bases, with 3 bases sitting between them. This CDR3 contains 12 residues. Germline V lookup: CDR1 SGHAT, CDR2 FQNNGV. The CDR3 loop reads CASSFSSYEQYF. CDR3 sequence (DNA): TGTGCCAGCAGCTTCTCCTCCTACGAGCAGTACTTC.